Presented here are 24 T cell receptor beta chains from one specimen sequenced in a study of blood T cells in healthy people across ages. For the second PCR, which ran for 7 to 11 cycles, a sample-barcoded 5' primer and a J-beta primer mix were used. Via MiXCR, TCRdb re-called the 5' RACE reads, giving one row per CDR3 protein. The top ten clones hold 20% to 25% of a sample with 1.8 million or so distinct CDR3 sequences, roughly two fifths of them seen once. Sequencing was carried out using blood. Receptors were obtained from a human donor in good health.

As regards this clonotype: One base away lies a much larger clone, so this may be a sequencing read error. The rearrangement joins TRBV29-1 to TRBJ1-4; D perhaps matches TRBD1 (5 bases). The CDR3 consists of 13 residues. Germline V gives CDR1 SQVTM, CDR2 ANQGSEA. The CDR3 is CNVEKGADEKLFF. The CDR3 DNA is TGCAACGTTGAAAAAGGGGCGGATGAAAAACTGTTTTTT. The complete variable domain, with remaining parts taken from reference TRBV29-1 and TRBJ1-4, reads SAVISQKPSRDICQRGTSLTIQCQVDSQVTMMFWYRQQPGQSLTLIATANQGSEATYESGFVIDKFPISRPNLTFSTLTVSNMSPEDSSIYLCNVEKGADEKLFFGSGTQLSVL.

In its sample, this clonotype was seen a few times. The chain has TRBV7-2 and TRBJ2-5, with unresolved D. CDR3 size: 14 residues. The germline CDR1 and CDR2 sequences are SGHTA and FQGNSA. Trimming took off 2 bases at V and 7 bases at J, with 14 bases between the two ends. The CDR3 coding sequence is TGTGCCAGCAGCTTAAGCGTGTATAGTGGGACCCAGTACTTC. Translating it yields CASSLSVYSGTQYF.

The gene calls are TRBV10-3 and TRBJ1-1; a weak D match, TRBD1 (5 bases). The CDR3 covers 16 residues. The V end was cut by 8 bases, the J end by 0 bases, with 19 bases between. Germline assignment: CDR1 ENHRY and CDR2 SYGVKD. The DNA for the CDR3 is TGTGCCATCTGGGATCCGGGACGTTCTATGAACACTGAAGCTTTCTTT. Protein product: CAIWDPGRSMNTEAFF.

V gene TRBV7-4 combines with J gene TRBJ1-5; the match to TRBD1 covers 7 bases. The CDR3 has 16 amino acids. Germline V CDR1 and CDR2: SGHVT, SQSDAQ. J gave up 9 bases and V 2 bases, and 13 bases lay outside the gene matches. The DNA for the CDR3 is TGTGCCAGCAGCTTACCTATTTCGAAGACAGGGCCGCCCCAGCATTTT. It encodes CASSLPISKTGPPQHF.

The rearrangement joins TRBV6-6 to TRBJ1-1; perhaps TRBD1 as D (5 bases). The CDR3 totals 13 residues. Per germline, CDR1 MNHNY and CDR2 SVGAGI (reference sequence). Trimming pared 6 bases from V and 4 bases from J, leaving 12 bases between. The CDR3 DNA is TGTGCCAGCAGCTCGGAGGGGAGCACTGAAGCTTTCTTT. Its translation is CASSSEGSTEAFF.

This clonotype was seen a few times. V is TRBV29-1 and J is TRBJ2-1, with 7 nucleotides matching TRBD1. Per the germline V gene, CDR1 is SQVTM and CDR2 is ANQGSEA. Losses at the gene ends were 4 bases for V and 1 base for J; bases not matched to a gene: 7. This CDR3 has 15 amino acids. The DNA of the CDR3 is TGCAGCGTTGGGGGAAGGGACAGTTCCTACAATGAGCAGTTCTTC. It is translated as CSVGGRDSSYNEQFF.

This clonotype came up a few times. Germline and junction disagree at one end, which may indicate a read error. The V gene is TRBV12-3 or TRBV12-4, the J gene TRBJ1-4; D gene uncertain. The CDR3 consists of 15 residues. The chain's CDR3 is CAGSSGSREVEKLFF. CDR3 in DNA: TGTGCCGGCAGCTCAGGTTCTCGGGAGGTTGAAAAACTGTTTTTT.

The CDR3 loop reads CSVDFAGGYEQFF. CDR3 in DNA: TGCAGCGTTGACTTCGCAGGGGGGTACGAGCAGTTCTTC. This sequence joins TRBV29-1 and TRBJ2-1; D might be TRBD1 (7 bases). Looked up from germline, CDR1 is SQVTM and CDR2 is ANQGSEA. Trimming shortened V by 3 bases and J by 10 bases, and 16 bases separated the two germline ends. This CDR3 comprises 13 residues.

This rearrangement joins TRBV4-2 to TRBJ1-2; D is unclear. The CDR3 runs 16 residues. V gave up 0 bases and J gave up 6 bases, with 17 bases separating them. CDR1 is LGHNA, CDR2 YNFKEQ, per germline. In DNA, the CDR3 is TGTGCCAGCAGCCAAGATATTTTGAACGAACGTAATGGCTACACCTTC. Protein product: CASSQDILNERNGYTF.

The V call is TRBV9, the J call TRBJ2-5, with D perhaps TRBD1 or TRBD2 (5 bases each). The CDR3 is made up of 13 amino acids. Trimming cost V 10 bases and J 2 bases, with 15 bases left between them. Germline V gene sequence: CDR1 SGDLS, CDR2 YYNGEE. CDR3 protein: CAGGSETQETQYF. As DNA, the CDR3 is TGTGCCGGGGGTTCCGAGACGCAAGAGACCCAGTACTTC.

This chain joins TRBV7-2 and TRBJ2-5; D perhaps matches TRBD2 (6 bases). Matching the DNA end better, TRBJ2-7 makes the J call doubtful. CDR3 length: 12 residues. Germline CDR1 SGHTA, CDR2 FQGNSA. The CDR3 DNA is TGTGCCAGCAGCTTTGGAGGGACCGAGCAGTACTTC. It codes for CASSFGGTEQYF.

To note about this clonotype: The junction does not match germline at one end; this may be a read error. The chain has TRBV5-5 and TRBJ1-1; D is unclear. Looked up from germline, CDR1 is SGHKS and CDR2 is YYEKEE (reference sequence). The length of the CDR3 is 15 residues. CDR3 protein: CASSSDVYKNTEAFF. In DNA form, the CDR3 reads TGTGCCAGTAGCTCGGACGTCTACAAGAACACTGAAGCTTTCTTT.

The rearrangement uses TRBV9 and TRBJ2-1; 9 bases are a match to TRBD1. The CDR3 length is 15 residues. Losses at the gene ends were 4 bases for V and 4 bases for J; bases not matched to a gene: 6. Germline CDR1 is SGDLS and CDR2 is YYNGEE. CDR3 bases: TGTGCCAGCAGCCTCCCCGGGACAGGGTACAATGAGCAGTTCTTC. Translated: CASSLPGTGYNEQFF.

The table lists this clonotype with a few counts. The CDR3 sequence: CASSSADDPYEQYF. The CDR3 region has the DNA TGTGCCAGCAGCTCCGCGGACGACCCGTACGAGCAGTACTTC. V is TRBV11-2 and J is TRBJ2-7; D is ambiguous. Trimming took 4 bases from V and 4 from J, leaving 14 bases between them. Germline V gene sequence: CDR1 SGHAT, CDR2 FQNNGV. This CDR3 region has 14 residues.

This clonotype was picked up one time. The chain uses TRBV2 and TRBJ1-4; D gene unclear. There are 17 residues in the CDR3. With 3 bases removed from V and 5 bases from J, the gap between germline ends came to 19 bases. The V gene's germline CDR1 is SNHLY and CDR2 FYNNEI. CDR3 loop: CASSDVLLRGPNEKLFF. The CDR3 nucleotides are TGTGCCAGCAGTGATGTCTTGCTCCGAGGGCCGAATGAAAAACTGTTTTTT.

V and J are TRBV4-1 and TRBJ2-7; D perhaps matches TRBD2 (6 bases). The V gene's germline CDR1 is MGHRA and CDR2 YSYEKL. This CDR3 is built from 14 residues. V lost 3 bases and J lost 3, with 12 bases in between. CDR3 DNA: TGCGCCAGCAGCCACCGGGACTCACGCTACGAGCAGTACTTC. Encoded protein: CASSHRDSRYEQYF.

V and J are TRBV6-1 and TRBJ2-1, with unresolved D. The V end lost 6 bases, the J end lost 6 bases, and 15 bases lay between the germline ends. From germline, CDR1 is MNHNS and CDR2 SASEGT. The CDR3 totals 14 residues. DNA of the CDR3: TGTGCCAGCAGCATACGACCTAATTTCAATGAGCAGTTCTTC. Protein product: CASSIRPNFNEQFF.

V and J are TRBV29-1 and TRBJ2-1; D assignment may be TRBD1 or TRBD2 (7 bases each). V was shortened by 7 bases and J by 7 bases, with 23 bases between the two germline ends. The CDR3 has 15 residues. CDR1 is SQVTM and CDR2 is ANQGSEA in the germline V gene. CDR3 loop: CSARGGGGSSNEQFF. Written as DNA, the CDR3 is TGCAGCGCCAGGGGGGGCGGTGGGTCGTCTAATGAGCAGTTCTTC.

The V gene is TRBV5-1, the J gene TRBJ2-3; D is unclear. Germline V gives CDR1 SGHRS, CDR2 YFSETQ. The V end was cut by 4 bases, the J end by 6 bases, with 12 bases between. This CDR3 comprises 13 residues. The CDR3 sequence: CASSRIGRDTQYF. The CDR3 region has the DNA TGCGCCAGCAGCCGCATTGGACGGGATACGCAGTATTTT.

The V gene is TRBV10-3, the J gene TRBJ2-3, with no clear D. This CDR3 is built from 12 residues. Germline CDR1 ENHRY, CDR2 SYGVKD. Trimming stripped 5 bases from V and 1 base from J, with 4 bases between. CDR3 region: CAISNGTDTQYF. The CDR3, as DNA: TGTGCCATCAGTAACGGCACAGATACGCAGTATTTT.

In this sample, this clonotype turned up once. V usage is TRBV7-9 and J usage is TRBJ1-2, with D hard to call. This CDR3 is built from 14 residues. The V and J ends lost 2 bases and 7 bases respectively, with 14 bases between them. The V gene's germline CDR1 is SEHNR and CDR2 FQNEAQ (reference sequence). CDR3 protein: CASSLTVPLGGYTF. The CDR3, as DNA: TGTGCCAGCAGCTTAACCGTCCCGCTGGGTGGCTACACCTTC.

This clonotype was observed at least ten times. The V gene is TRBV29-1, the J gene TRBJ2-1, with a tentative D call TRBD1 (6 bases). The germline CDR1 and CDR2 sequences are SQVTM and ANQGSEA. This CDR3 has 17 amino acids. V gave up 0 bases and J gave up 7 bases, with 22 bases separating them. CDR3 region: CSVEDVEGHGLMNEQFF. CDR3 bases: TGCAGCGTTGAAGATGTAGAGGGACACGGGTTGATGAATGAGCAGTTCTTC.

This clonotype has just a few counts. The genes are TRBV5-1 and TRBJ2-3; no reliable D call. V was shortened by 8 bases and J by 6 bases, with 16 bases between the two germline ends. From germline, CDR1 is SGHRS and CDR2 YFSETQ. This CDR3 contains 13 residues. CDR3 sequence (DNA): TGCGCCAGTACCCGTCAGATGCCCGATACGCAGTATTTT. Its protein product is CASTRQMPDTQYF.

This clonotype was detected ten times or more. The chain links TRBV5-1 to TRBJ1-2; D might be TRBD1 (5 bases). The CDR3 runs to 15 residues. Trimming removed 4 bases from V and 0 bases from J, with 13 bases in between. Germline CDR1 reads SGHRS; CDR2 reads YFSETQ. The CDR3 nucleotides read TGCGCCAGCAGCCCAAGCGGGGCAACTAACTATGGCTACACCTTC. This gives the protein CASSPSGATNYGYTF. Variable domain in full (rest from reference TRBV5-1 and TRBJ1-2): KAGVTQTPRYLIKTRGQQVTLSCSPISGHRSVSWYQQTPGQGLQFLFEYFSETQRNKGNFPGRFSGRQFSNSRSEMNVSTLELGDSALYLCASSPSGATNYGYTFGSGTRLTVV.